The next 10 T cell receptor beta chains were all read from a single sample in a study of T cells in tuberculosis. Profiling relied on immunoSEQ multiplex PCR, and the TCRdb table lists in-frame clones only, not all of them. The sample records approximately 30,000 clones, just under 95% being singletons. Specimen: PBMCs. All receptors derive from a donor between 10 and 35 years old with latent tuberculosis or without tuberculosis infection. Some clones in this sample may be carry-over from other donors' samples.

CDR3 loop: CASSLVASGAYEQYF. The CDR3 DNA sequence: TGTGCCAGCAGCTTGGTGGCTAGCGGGGCCTACGAGCAGTACTTC. V is TRBV5-4 and J is TRBJ2-7, with 9 bases matching TRBD2. The CDR3 spans 15 residues. Trimming at V came to 0 bases and at J to 2 bases, leaving 3 bases not matched to a gene. Per the germline V gene, CDR1 is SGHNT and CDR2 is YYREEE (reference sequence). Filled out from reference TRBV5-4 and TRBJ2-7, the complete variable domain reads ETGVTQSPTHLIKTRGQQVTLRCSSQSGHNTVSWYQQALGQGPQFIFQYYREEENGRGNFPPRFSGLQFPNYSSELNVNALELDDSALYLCASSLVASGAYEQYFGPGTRLTVT.

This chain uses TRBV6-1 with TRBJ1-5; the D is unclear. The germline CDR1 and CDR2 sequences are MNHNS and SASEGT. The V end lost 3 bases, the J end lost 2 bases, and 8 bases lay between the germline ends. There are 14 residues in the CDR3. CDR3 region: CASSEGIRNQPQHF. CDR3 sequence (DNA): TGTGCCAGCAGTGAGGGCATACGCAATCAGCCCCAGCATTTT.

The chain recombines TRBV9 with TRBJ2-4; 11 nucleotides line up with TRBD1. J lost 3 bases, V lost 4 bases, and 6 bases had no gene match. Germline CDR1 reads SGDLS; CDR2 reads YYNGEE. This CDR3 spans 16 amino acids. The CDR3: CASSHSGTGGKNIQYF. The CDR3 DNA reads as TGTGCCAGCAGCCACTCCGGGACAGGGGGCAAAAACATTCAGTACTTC.

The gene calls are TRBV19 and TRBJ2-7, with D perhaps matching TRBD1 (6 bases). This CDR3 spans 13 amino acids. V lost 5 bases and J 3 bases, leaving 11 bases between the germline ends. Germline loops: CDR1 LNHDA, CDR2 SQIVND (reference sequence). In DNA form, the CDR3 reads TGTGCCAGTAGTCCGGGACAAAACTACGAGCAGTACTTC. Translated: CASSPGQNYEQYF.

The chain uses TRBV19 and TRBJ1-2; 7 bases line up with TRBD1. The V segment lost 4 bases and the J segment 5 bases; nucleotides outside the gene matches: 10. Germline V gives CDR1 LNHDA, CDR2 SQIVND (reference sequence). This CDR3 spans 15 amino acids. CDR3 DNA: TGTGCCAGTAGTACGGCCTCAACAGGGGTATATGGCTACACCTTC. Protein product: CASSTASTGVYGYTF.

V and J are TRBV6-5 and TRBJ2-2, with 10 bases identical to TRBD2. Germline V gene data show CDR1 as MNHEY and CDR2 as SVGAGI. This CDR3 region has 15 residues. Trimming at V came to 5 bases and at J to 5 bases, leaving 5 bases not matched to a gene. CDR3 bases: TGTGCCAGCAGTACAGCGGGGGGGCGGACCGGGGAGCTGTTTTTT. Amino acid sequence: CASSTAGGRTGELFF.

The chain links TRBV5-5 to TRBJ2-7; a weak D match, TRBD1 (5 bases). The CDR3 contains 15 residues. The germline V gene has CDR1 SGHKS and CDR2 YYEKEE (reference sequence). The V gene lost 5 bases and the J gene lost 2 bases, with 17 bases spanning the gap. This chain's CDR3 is CASSRDRSPAYEQYF. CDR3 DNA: TGTGCCAGCAGTCGCGACAGATCGCCTGCCTACGAGCAGTACTTC. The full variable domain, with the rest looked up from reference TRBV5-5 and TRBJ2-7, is DAGVTQSPTHLIKTRGQQVTLRCSPISGHKSVSWYQQVLGQGPQFIFQYYEKEERGRGNFPDRFSARQFPNYSSELNVNALLLGDSALYLCASSRDRSPAYEQYFGPGTRLTVT.

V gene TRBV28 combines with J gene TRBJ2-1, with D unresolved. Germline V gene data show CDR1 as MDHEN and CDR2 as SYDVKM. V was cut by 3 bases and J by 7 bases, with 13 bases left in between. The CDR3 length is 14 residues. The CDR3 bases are TGTGCCAGCAGTTTCGTCCAGAAGTGGAATGAGCAGTTCTTC. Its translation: CASSFVQKWNEQFF.

CDR3 residues: CASAFDRGTEAFF. The CDR3 DNA sequence: TGCGCCAGCGCCTTTGACAGGGGAACTGAAGCTTTCTTT. The chain links TRBV5-1 to TRBJ1-1, with TRBD1 identical over 8 bases. Losses at the gene ends were 7 bases for V and 5 bases for J; bases not matched to a gene: 7. Germline CDR1 SGHRS, CDR2 YFSETQ. The CDR3 runs to 13 residues.

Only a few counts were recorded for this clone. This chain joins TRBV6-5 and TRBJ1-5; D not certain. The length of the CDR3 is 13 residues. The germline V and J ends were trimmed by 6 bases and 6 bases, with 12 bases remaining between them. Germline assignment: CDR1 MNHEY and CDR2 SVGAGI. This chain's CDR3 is CASSPARGQPQHF. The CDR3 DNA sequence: TGTGCCAGCAGCCCGGCCCGAGGTCAGCCCCAGCATTTT.